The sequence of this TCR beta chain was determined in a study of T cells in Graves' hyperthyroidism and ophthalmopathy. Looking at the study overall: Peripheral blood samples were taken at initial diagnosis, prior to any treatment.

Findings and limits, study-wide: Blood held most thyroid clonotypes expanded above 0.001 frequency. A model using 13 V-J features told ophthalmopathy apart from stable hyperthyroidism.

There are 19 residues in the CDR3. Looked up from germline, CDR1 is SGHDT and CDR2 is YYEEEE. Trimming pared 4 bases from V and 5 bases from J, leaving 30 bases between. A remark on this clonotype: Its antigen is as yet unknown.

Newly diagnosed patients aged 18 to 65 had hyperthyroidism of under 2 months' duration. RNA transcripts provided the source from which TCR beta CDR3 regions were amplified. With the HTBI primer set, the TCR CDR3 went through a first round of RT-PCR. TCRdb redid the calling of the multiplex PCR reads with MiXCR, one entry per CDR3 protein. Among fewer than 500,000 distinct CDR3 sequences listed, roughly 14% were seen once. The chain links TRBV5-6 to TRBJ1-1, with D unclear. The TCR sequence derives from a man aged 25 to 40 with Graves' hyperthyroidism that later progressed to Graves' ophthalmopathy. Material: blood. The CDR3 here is CASSRGGRGPEVPFTEAFF. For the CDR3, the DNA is TGTGCCAGCAGCCGCGGCGGGAGAGGGCCGGAAGTGCCATTTACTGAAGCTTTCTTT.